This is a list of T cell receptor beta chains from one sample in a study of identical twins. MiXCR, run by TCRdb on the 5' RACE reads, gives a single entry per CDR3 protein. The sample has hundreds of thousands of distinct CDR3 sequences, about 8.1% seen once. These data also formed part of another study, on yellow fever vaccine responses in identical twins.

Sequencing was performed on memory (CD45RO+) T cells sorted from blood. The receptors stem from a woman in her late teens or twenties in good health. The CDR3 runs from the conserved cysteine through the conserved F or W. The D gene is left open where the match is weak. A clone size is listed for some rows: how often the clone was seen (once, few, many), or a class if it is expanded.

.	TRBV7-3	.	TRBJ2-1	CASSSGGVGNEQFF	TGTGCCAGCAGCTCGGGTGGGGTTGGCAATGAGCAGTTCTTC
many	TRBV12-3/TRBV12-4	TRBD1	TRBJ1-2	CASRPTGGDGYTF	TGTGCCAGCAGGCCCACAGGGGGTGATGGCTACACCTTC
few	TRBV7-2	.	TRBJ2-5	CASSDRGVGETQYF	TGTGCCAGCAGCGACCGAGGTGTAGGGGAGACCCAGTACTTC
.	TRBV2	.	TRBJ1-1	CASTLTRNTEAFF	TGTGCCAGCACCCTTACACGGAACACTGAAGCTTTCTTT
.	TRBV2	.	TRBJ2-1	CASKARRGLYNEQFF	TGTGCCAGCAAGGCGAGGCGGGGGCTTTACAATGAGCAGTTCTTC
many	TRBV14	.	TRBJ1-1	CASSQRQMNTEAFF	TGTGCCAGCAGCCAACGGCAGATGAACACTGAAGCTTTCTTT
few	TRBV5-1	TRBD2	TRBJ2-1	CASSGQTSGSGNEQFF	TGCGCCAGCAGCGGACAAACTAGCGGGAGTGGGAATGAGCAGTTCTTC
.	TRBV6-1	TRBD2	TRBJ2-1	CASTQRLGLAGKDEQFF	TGTGCCAGCACCCAAAGGCTCGGACTAGCGGGGAAGGATGAGCAGTTCTTC
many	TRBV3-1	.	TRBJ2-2	CASSEGNTDTGELFF	TGTGCCAGCAGCGAGGGGAACACGGACACCGGGGAGCTGTTTTTT
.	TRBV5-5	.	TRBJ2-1	CASSLGVTYNEQFF	TGTGCCAGCAGCTTGGGAGTTACCTACAATGAGCAGTTTTTC
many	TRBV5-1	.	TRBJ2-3	CASSAGVFTDTQYF	TGCGCCAGCAGCGCAGGGGTATTCACAGATACGCAGTATTTT
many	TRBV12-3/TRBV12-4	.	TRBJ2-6	CASSLALGVGANVLTF	TGTGCCAGCAGTTTAGCGCTCGGGGTTGGGGCCAACGTCCTGACTTTC
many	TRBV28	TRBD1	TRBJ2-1	CASTEGTVYNEQFF	TGTGCCAGCACCGAAGGGACAGTCTACAATGAGCAGTTCTTC
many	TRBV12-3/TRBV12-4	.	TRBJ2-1	CASSFSPPRRLQQFF	TGTGCCAGCAGTTTTTCCCCCCCCCGTCGGTTACAGCAGTTCTTC
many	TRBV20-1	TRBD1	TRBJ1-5	CSAAQAGGESQPQHF	TGCAGTGCTGCGCAGGCAGGGGGGGAGAGTCAGCCCCAGCATTTT
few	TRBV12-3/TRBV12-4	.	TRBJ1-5	CASSPMGGQPQHF	TGTGCCAGCAGTCCCATGGGGGGACAGCCCCAGCATTTT
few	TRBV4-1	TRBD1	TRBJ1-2	CASSQGQGVTHGYTF	TGCGCCAGCAGCCAGGGACAGGGGGTTACCCATGGCTACACCTTC
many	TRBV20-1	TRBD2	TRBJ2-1	CSARDLQRELNEQFF	TGCAGTGCTAGAGATTTACAGCGGGAGCTGAATGAGCAGTTCTTC
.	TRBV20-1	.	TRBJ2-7	CSAPRAGERYEQYF	TGCAGTGCTCCCCGGGCAGGGGAGAGGTACGAGCAGTACTTC
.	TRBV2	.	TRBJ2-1	CASSELATTYNEQFF	TGTGCCAGCAGTGAACTAGCGACGACCTACAATGAGCAGTTCTTC
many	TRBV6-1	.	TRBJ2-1	CASASVRSNEQFF	TGTGCCAGTGCTAGCGTCAGATCCAATGAGCAGTTCTTC
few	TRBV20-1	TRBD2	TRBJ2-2	CSARDPAGGDTGELFF	TGCAGTGCTAGAGATCCGGCGGGAGGAGACACCGGGGAGCTGTTTTTT
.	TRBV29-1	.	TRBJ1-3	CSTRQYPTSGNTIYF	TGCAGCACCAGACAGTACCCTACCTCTGGAAACACCATATATTTT
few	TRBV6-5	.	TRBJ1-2	CASKGEVSAYTF	TGTGCCAGCAAGGGGGAGGTGTCTGCCTACACCTTC
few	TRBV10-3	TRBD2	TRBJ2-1	CTISGASGGSSYNEQFF	TGTACCATCAGTGGCGCTAGCGGGGGAAGCTCCTACAATGAGCAGTTCTTC
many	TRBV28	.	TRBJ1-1	CASSLLVGATEAFF	TGTGCCAGCAGTTTACTTGTGGGAGCGACTGAAGCTTTCTTT
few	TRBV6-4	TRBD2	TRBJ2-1	CASSPLAGGPGEQFF	TGTGCCAGCAGTCCACTAGCGGGGGGGCCCGGTGAGCAGTTCTTC
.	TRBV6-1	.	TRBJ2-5	CASSEQRGSQETQYF	TGTGCCAGCAGTGAACAGCGCGGCAGCCAAGAGACCCAGTACTTC
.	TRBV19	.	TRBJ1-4	CASSTGKGFGEKLFF	TGTGCCAGTAGTACCGGAAAGGGGTTCGGTGAAAAACTGTTTTTT
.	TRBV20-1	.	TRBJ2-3	CSASVGGLGTDTQYF	TGCAGTGCTAGCGTGGGGGGGCTTGGGACAGATACGCAGTATTTT
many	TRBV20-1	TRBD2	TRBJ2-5	CSPFGVAGDETQYF	TGCAGCCCTTTCGGGGTAGCGGGTGACGAGACCCAGTACTTC
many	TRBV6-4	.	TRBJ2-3	CASSDLSDSTDTQYF	TGTGCCAGCAGTGACTTGTCAGACAGCACAGATACGCAGTATTTT
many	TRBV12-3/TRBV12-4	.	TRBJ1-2	CASRQGTYGYTF	TGTGCCAGCAGACAGGGAACCTATGGCTACACCTTC
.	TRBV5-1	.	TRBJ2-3	CASSLQHGSTDTQYF	TGCGCCAGCAGCTTGCAACACGGAAGCACAGATACGCAGTATTTT
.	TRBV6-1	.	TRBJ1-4	CASSEGSSNEKLFF	TGTGCCAGCAGTGAAGGTAGCAGTAATGAAAAACTGTTTTTT
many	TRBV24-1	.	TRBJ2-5	CATSDPSSGTETQYF	TGTGCCACCAGTGATCCCTCTTCAGGGACGGAGACCCAGTACTTC
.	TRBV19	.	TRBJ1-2	CASSMGRQSTNYGYTF	TGTGCCAGTAGTATGGGTCGCCAGTCAACTAACTATGGCTACACCTTC
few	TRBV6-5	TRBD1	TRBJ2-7	CASSYSGTGSTVEQYF	TGTGCCAGCAGTTACAGCGGGACAGGGTCTACAGTCGAGCAGTACTTC
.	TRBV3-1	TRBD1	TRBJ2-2	CASSQAGGRRELFF	TGTGCCAGCAGCCAAGCAGGGGGTAGGAGGGAGCTGTTTTTT
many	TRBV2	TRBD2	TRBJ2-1	CASRTGTSGRYAHNEQFF	TGTGCCAGCAGAACCGGGACTAGCGGGAGGTACGCCCACAATGAGCAGTTCTTC
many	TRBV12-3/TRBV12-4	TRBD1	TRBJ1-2	CASSQTGVNYGYTF	TGTGCCAGCAGCCAGACAGGGGTTAACTATGGCTACACCTTC
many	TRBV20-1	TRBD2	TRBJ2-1	CSATSGTTEQFF	TGCAGTGCTACTAGCGGGACTACTGAGCAGTTCTTC
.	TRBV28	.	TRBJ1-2	CASSINRGFNYGYTF	TGTGCCAGCAGTATAAACAGAGGTTTCAACTATGGCTACACCTTC
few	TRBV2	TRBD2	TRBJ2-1	CASRRTSGAGNEQFF	TGTGCCAGCAGGCGGACTAGCGGGGCTGGGAATGAGCAGTTCTTC
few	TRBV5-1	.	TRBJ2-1	CASSSVGGGNEQFF	TGCGCCAGCAGCTCCGTGGGAGGGGGCAATGAGCAGTTCTTC
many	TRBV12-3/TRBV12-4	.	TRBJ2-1	CASRNGVTNEQFF	TGTGCCAGCAGGAACGGGGTAACCAATGAGCAGTTCTTC
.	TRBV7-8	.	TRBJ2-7	CASRARGGAASYEQYF	TGTGCCAGCAGGGCAAGAGGGGGGGCCGCCTCCTACGAGCAGTACTTC
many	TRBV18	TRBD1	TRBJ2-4	CASSPSTGSKNIQYF	TGTGCCAGCTCACCATCGACAGGGTCCAAAAACATTCAGTACTTC
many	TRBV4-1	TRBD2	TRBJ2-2	CASSLAGYTGELFF	TGCGCCAGCAGCCTAGCGGGGTACACCGGGGAGCTGTTTTTT
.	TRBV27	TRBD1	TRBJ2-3	CASTQGESSTQYF	TGTGCCAGCACCCAGGGGGAGTCGAGTACGCAGTATTTT
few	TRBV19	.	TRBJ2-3	CASGRPAAARTDTQYF	TGTGCCAGTGGACGCCCGGCGGCCGCACGCACAGATACGCAGTATTTT
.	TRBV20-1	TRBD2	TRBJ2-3	CSAWGLAGVYF	TGCAGTGCTTGGGGGCTAGCGGGGGTGTATTTT
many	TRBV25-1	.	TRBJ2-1	CASSEKIAEEYNEQFF	TGTGCCAGCAGTGAAAAAATAGCGGAAGAGTACAATGAGCAGTTCTTC
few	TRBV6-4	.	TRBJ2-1	CASSENSINEQFF	TGTGCCAGCAGTGAGAACAGCATCAATGAGCAGTTCTTC
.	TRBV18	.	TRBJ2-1	CASSPGRNPSNEQFF	TGTGCCAGCTCACCGGGGCGGAACCCCTCCAATGAGCAGTTCTTC
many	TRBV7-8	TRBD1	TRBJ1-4	CASSHRGATNEKLFF	TGTGCCAGCAGCCACAGGGGTGCAACTAATGAAAAACTGTTTTTT
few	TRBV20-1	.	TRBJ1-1	CSARFTDTEAFF	TGCAGTGCTAGATTTACCGACACTGAAGCTTTCTTT